Listed here is a single TCR beta chain. Its antigen is not identified. Naive-designated CD8 cells lacked CD45RO, were positively enriched for CCR7, and omitted terminally differentiated effector memory CD45RA+ cells. The germline CDR1 and CDR2 sequences are SEHNR and FQNEAQ (reference sequence). This CDR3 has 18 amino acids. Trimming cost V 6 bases and J 0 bases, with 21 bases left between them. The sample belongs to a study of shared clonotypes between healthy human individuals. Study information: CD8 memory received one plate per donor, CD8 naive two, CD4 memory three and CD4 naive three.

Whole-study results and caveats: The represented genetic and exposure-history diversity was limited by the small number of donors.

Replicate PCRs run on sorted subsets employed approximately 0.2 ug DNA, roughly 30,000 T cell genomes. Profiled with immunoSEQ multiplex PCR; TCRdb holds only in-frame clones, not every one. The table shows about 2.2 million clones, with over 85% occurring only once. The origin of this receptor is a man between 18 and 29 years old in good health. Some clones in this sample may be carry-over from other donors' samples. Sequencing was done on a sample of naive CD8+ T cells from PBMCs. The chain uses TRBV7-9 and TRBJ1-3; tentatively, D is TRBD1 (6 bases). In DNA form, the CDR3 reads TGTGCCAGCAGTTTCCAGACCCACAGGGCGCTCTCTGGAAACACCATATATTTT. Translation: CASSFQTHRALSGNTIYF. Full variable domain (rest looked up from reference TRBV7-9 and TRBJ1-3): DTGVSQNPRHKITKRGQNVTFRCDPISEHNRLYWYRQTLGQGPEFLTYFQNEAQLEKSRLLSDRFSAERPKGSFSTLEIQRTEQGDSAMYLCASSFQTHRALSGNTIYFGEGSWLTVV.